These 6 T cell receptor beta chains originate from one sample sequenced in a study of T cell responses to AZD1222 COVID-19 vaccine. The method was immunoSEQ multiplex PCR; TCRdb's version includes in-frame clones alone and lacks a portion of them. The sample carries roughly 100,000 clones, more than 75% recorded once. The material sequenced was peripheral blood, taken on day 0 of AZD1222 vaccination. The receptors originated from an adult in good health.

The chain is built from TRBV5-1 and TRBJ2-1; 7 nucleotides agree with TRBD2. Germline V gene sequence: CDR1 SGHRS, CDR2 YFSETQ. CDR3 length: 15 residues. V trimming: 0 bases; J trimming: 4 bases; junction bases outside the gene matches: 4. CDR3 bases: TGCGCCAGCAGCTTGGGCGGGAGTCTATACAATGAGCAGTTCTTC. Its translation is CASSLGGSLYNEQFF.

This chain joins TRBV6-5 and TRBJ1-1; D perhaps matches TRBD1 (5 bases). The CDR3 is 12 amino acids. Trimming stripped 7 bases from V and 11 bases from J, with 17 bases between. Germline values: CDR1 MNHEY, CDR2 SVGAGI. The CDR3 loop is CASTPLGRDAFF. The CDR3 DNA reads as TGTGCCAGCACCCCACTTGGGAGGGACGCTTTCTTT.

The chain employs TRBV2 and TRBJ1-4; no firm D call. Per the germline V gene, CDR1 is SNHLY and CDR2 is FYNNEI. The CDR3 sequence is 17 residues long. The V and J ends lost 1 base and 8 bases respectively, with 20 bases between them. The CDR3 DNA reads as TGTGCCAGCAGTGAAGACGCCGGGCGGATACTAGGGGAAAAACTGTTTTTT. Its translation is CASSEDAGRILGEKLFF.

The CDR3 here is CASSVDRAHSPLHF. The CDR3 DNA is TGTGCCAGTAGTGTGGACAGAGCCCATTCACCCCTCCACTTT. The chain carries TRBV19 and TRBJ1-6; D may be TRBD1 (6 bases). The V and J ends lost 5 bases and 8 bases respectively, with 13 bases between them. The CDR3 runs to 14 residues. From germline, CDR1 is LNHDA and CDR2 SQIVND (reference sequence).

The chain combines TRBV7-2 with TRBJ2-3; 9 bases map to TRBD2. Trimming took 4 bases from V and 4 from J; bases not matched to a gene: 6. The germline V gene encodes CDR1 SGHTA and CDR2 FQGNSA. The CDR3 is 15 residues long. The CDR3 here is CASSSDGLASDTQYF. The DNA for the CDR3 is TGTGCCAGCAGCTCAGACGGACTAGCGTCAGATACGCAGTATTTT. Complete variable domain (other parts from reference TRBV7-2 and TRBJ2-3): GAGVSQSPSNKVTEKGKDVELRCDPISGHTALYWYRQSLGQGLEFLIYFQGNSAPDKSGLPSDRFSAERTGGSVSTLTIQRTQQEDSAVYLCASSSDGLASDTQYFGPGTRLTVL.

The chain links TRBV18 to TRBJ1-1; 10 nucleotides agree with TRBD1. The germline CDR1 and CDR2 sequences are KGHSH and LQKENI. Germline trimming cut 3 bases from V and 5 bases from J; bases unmatched to any gene: 6. This CDR3 is built from 15 residues. CDR3: CASSPQGQGGTEAFF. The DNA for the CDR3 is TGTGCCAGCTCACCCCAAGGACAGGGGGGTACTGAAGCTTTCTTT. The entire variable domain, with the rest obtained from reference TRBV18 and TRBJ1-1, is as follows: NAGVMQNPRHLVRRRGQEARLRCSPMKGHSHVYWYRQLPEEGLKFMVYLQKENIIDESGMPKERFSAEFPKEGPSILRIQQVVRGDSAAYFCASSPQGQGGTEAFFGQGTRLTVV.